Listed here is a single T cell receptor beta chain. The entry originates in a study of cytomegalovirus exposure and HLA in healthy donors. Primers: 60 Vbeta forward and 13 Jbeta reverse. Generated by immunoSEQ multiplex PCR, the TCRdb table keeps only in-frame clones and is missing some. The table includes under 150,000 clones, around 72% detected once. The sequenced material came from PBMCs. The TCR sequence derives from a young woman in good health and CMV-seronegative.

The CDR3 loop is CASSLDSNYGYTF. The DNA for the CDR3 is TGTGCCAGCAGTCTGGACAGTAACTATGGCTACACCTTC. The chain employs TRBV6-5 and TRBJ1-2; tentatively, D is TRBD1 (6 bases). The CDR3 extends over 13 amino acids. V was shortened by 5 bases and J by 1 base, with 8 bases between the two germline ends. Per the germline V gene, CDR1 is MNHEY and CDR2 is SVGAGI.